This entry is about one TCR beta chain. The antigen is undetermined. Amplification yielded TCR beta CDR3 regions, with RNA transcripts as the source. HTBI primers were employed in a first-round RT-PCR of the TCR CDR3. Using its own MiXCR run on the multiplex PCR reads, TCRdb lists one record per CDR3 protein. Of 600,000 to 650,000 distinct CDR3 sequences in the sample, around 20% are singletons; the top ten hold over 30%. The data are from a study of T cells in Graves' hyperthyroidism and ophthalmopathy. Study results and caveats: Blood also showed most of the thyroid clonotypes that were expanded above 0.001.

Ophthalmopathy in the patients scored at least 3 on Clinical Activity Score and at least 4 on NOSPECS grade, lasting under 3 months. Pregnant or lactating patients were excluded, as were those with uncontrolled infection or other autoimmune disease. The germline V gene encodes CDR1 LNHNV and CDR2 YYDKDF (reference sequence). Deletions cut 3 bases from V and 6 bases from J, with 20 bases between. The CDR3 loop spans 17 amino acids. This receptor was obtained from a man aged 25-40 years with Graves' ophthalmopathy. This chain links TRBV15 with TRBJ1-4, with D perhaps TRBD1 (5 bases). Sequenced material: blood. Here the CDR3 reads CATSRVYVGGGDEKLFF. CDR3 in DNA: TGTGCCACCAGCAGGGTGTATGTTGGGGGTGGAGATGAAAAACTGTTTTTT.